These T cell receptor beta chains were read from a single sample in a study of brain T cells in children with intractable seizures. Assay: immunoSEQ multiplex PCR; the TCRdb copy retains only in-frame clones and omits some. The sample holds around 10,000 clones; roughly 71% are singletons and the top ten take roughly 18%. Specimen: resected brain tissue, collected at surgery. These receptors all stem from a girl aged 2 to 10 with tuberous sclerosis and intractable seizures. Both conserved end residues are part of each CDR3. D genes are given only for firm matches. Clone size, where shown, is once, few, many, or a class for clones that have expanded.

TRBD1	NA	TRBV9	TRBJ1-3	TGTGCCAGCAGCCCTGGACAGGGCCCGTCGGACTCTGGAAACACCATATATTTT	CASSPGQGPSDSGNTIYF
NA	NA	TRBV18	TRBJ1-5	TGTGCCAGCTCACCACCAGGGTCGGTTCAGCCCCAGCATTTT	CASSPPGSVQPQHF
NA	NA	TRBV7-9	TRBJ2-5	TGTGCCAGCAGCTTAGAGGGTTTAGAGACCCAGTACTTC	CASSLEGLETQYF
NA	NA	TRBV28	TRBJ1-1	TGTGCCAGCAGCCGGCAGGAAGGAGCTTTCTTT	CASSRQEGAFF
NA	few	TRBV6-6	TRBJ2-7	TGTGCCAGCAGTTTGTTGGGGGTAACCTACGAGCAGTACTTC	CASSLLGVTYEQYF
NA	NA	TRBV2	TRBJ1-1	TGTGCCAGCCAGACTACAACGGAAAACACTGAAGCTTTCTTT	CASQTTTENTEAFF
TRBD2	NA	TRBV7-3	TRBJ2-2	TGTGCCAGCAGCTTAGGGCTAGCGGGGGTTCCCGGGGAGCTGTTTTTT	CASSLGLAGVPGELFF
TRBD2	NA	TRBV6-4	TRBJ2-3	TGTGCCAGCAGTATGACTAGCGGGTCCACAGATACGCAGTATTTT	CASSMTSGSTDTQYF
TRBD1	once	TRBV5-1	TRBJ2-2	TGCGCCAGCAGCTTGATGACAGGGGGAACCGGGGAGCTGTTTTTT	CASSLMTGGTGELFF
NA	NA	TRBV29-1	TRBJ1-2	TGCAGCGGCCTAGGGGCGAGAGGCTACACCTTC	CSGLGARGYTF
NA	NA	TRBV6-5	TRBJ1-2	TGTGCCAGCGGGCAGCAGGTGCAGCATGGCTACACCTTC	CASGQQVQHGYTF
NA	NA	TRBV19	TRBJ2-1	TGTGCCAGTAGGGACAGAAAACCCTCCTACAATGAGCAGTTCTTC	CASRDRKPSYNEQFF
TRBD1	NA	TRBV25-1	TRBJ2-1	TGTGCCAGCAGCCTCACCGGGACAGGGAGTTACAATGAGCAGTTCTTC	CASSLTGTGSYNEQFF
NA	few	TRBV18	TRBJ1-3	TGTGCCAGCTCACCATCCGGGGACACCATATATTTT	CASSPSGDTIYF
NA	medium-sized	TRBV19	TRBJ1-2	TGTGCCAGTAGTGAGGGAGGCTATGGCTACACCTTC	CASSEGGYGYTF
TRBD1	NA	TRBV30	TRBJ1-6	TGTGCCTGGAGGGGACAGGGGAATTCACCCCTCCACTTT	CAWRGQGNSPLHF
NA	NA	TRBV2	TRBJ2-5	TGTGCCAGCAGTGAAGATTGGCGAGAGACCCAGTACTTC	CASSEDWRETQYF
NA	medium-sized	TRBV9	TRBJ2-3	TGTGCCAGCAGCCCGAACAACCCCACAGATACGCAGTATTTT	CASSPNNPTDTQYF
TRBD1	NA	TRBV5-1	TRBJ2-7	TGCGCCAGCAGCACAACCGGGACAGGGGACTACGAGCAGTACTTC	CASSTTGTGDYEQYF
NA	NA	TRBV24-1	TRBJ2-3	TGTGCCACCAGTGATTCGCGCCCTGTGAATACGCAGTATTTT	CATSDSRPVNTQYF
TRBD2	few	TRBV2	TRBJ2-5	TGTGCCAGCAGTGTCCTAGCGGGGATAAAAGAGACCCAGTACTTC	CASSVLAGIKETQYF
NA	NA	TRBV6-5	TRBJ1-1	TGTGCCAGCAGCCCCAGGGAGGCCACTGAAGCTTTCTTT	CASSPREATEAFF
NA	NA	TRBV21-1	TRBJ1-5	TGTGCCAGCAGCTCAACAGGGGGTTGGGGTCAGCCCCAGCATTTT	CASSSTGGWGQPQHF
NA	large	TRBV21-1	TRBJ2-7	TGTGCCAGCAGCAAAGGACAGGGACCCTACGAGCAGTACTTC	CASSKGQGPYEQYF
NA	NA	TRBV3-1/TRBV3-2	TRBJ2-1	TGTGCCAGCAGTTCAGGGGGGCGATCCTTCTTC	CASSSGGRSFF
NA	NA	TRBV3-1/TRBV3-2	TRBJ1-5	TGTGCCAGCAGCCAAGTGTTCGGGGTCAATCAGCCCCAGCATTTT	CASSQVFGVNQPQHF
NA	NA	TRBV5-1	TRBJ1-1	TGCGCCAGCAGCACCGCCAGTGAAGCTTTCTTT	CASSTASEAFF
TRBD1	NA	TRBV19	TRBJ2-2	TGTGCCAGTAGCGACAGGGGGAACACCGGGGAGCTGTTTTTT	CASSDRGNTGELFF
NA	NA	TRBV6-5	TRBJ1-1	TGTGCCAGCAGGTCTAACGGCATGAACACTGAAGCTTTCTTT	CASRSNGMNTEAFF
TRBD1	NA	TRBV10-3	TRBJ2-7	TGTGCCATCAGTTCACAGGGGCCTTACTCCTACGAGCAGTACTTC	CAISSQGPYSYEQYF
NA	once	TRBV21-1	TRBJ1-5	TGTGCCAGCAGCAAACGATCATGCAATCAGCCCCAGCATTTT	CASSKRSCNQPQHF
NA	NA	TRBV5-5	TRBJ1-3	TGTGCCAGCAGCATAGGACCGCCTCGGGCCTCTGGAAACACCATATATTTT	CASSIGPPRASGNTIYF